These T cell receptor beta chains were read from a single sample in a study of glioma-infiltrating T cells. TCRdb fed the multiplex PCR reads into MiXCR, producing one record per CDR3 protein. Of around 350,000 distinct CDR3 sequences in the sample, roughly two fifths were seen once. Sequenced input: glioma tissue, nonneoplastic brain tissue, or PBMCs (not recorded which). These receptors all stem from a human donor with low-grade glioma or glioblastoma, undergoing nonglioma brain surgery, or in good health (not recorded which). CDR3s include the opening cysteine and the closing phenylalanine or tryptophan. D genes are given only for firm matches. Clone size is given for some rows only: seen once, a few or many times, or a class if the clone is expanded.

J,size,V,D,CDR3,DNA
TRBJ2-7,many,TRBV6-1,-,CASTPGPYYEQYF,TGTGCCAGCACACCGGGACCCTACTACGAGCAGTACTTC
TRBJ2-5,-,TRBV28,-,CASSPGPNQEAQYF,TGTGCCAGCAGTCCCGGACCGAACCAAGAGGCCCAGTACTTC
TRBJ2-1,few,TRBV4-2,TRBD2,CAISGSGSINEQFF,TGTGCCATCAGCGGTAGCGGGAGTATCAATGAGCAGTTCTTC
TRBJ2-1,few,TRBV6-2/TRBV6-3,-,CASSYPQHSYNEQFF,TGTGCCAGCAGTTACCCCCAGCACTCCTACAATGAGCAGTTCTTC
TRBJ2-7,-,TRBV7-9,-,CASSYTRTPPYEQYF,TGTGCCAGCAGTTATACTAGGACGCCTCCCTACGAGCAGTACTTC
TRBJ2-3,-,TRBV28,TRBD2,CASSLYRGLASETQYF,TGTGCCAGCAGTTTATATCGCGGACTAGCGTCAGAGACGCAGTATTTT
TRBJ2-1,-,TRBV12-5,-,CASGSVEQFF,TGTGCTAGTGGTTCGGTTGAGCAGTTCTTC
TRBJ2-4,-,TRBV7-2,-,CASSLGGAKNIQYF,TGTGCCAGCAGCTTAGGCGGGGCTAAAAACATTCAGTACTTC
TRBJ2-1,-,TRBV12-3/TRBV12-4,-,CASSLRLGGNEQFF,TGTGCCAGCAGTTTACGGCTAGGGGGCAATGAGCAGTTCTTC
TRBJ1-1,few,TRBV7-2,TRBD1,CASSSDRAWAEAFF,TGTGCCAGCAGCTCGGACAGGGCTTGGGCTGAAGCTTTCTTT
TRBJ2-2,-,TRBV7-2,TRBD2,CASSQDHSGFPRSGELFF,TGCGCCAGTAGCCAAGATCATAGCGGGTTCCCAAGGTCCGGGGAGCTGTTTTTT
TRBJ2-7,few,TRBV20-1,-,CSATRTERSYEQYF,TGCAGTGCTACTCGGACAGAGCGCTCCTACGAGCAGTACTTC
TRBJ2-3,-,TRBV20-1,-,CSARRGTFQTDTQYF,TGCAGTGCTAGGCGCGGGACTTTCCAAACAGATACGCAGTATTTT
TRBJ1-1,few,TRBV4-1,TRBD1,CASSPTRTGDTEAFF,TGCGCCAGCAGCCCAACTCGAACAGGGGACACTGAAGCTTTCTTT
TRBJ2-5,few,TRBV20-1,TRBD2,CSAPGGTSGPYQETQYF,TGCAGTGCCCCAGGGGGGACTAGCGGGCCGTACCAAGAGACCCAGTACTTC
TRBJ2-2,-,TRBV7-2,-,CASSFAAGELFF,TGTGCCAGCAGCTTCGCGGCCGGGGAGCTGTTTTTT
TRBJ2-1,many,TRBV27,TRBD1,CASSPGTANYNEQFF,TGTGCCAGCAGTCCCGGGACAGCAAACTACAATGAGCAGTTCTTC
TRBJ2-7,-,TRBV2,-,CASAYRAPYEQYF,TGTGCCAGCGCCTACAGGGCTCCGTACGAGCAGTACTTC
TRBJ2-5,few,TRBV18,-,CASSVTGMETQYF,TGTGCCAGCTCAGTTACAGGGATGGAGACCCAGTACTTC
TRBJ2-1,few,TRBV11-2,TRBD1,CASSLAQGANNEQFF,TGTGCCAGCAGCTTAGCTCAGGGGGCGAACAATGAGCAGTTCTTC
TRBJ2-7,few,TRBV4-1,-,CASSQDGETSYEQYF,TGCGCCAGCAGCCAAGACGGCGAGACCTCCTACGAGCAGTACTTC
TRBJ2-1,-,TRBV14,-,CASSQLAEQFF,TGTGCCAGCAGCCAGCTAGCGGAGCAGTTCTTC
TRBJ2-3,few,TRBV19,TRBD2,CASSTGLAGDTQYF,TGTGCCAGTAGTACCGGACTAGCCGGAGATACGCAGTATTTT
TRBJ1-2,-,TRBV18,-,CASSAGGSYGYTF,TGTGCCAGCTCTGCGGGGGGCAGCTATGGCTACACCTTC
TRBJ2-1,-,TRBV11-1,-,CASSSSGREYNERFF,TGTGCCAGCAGCTCCTCGGGACGGGAATACAATGAGCGGTTCTTC
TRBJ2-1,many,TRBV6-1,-,CASSAILGFYDEQFF,TGTGCCAGCAGCGCTATACTAGGGTTCTATGATGAGCAGTTCTTC
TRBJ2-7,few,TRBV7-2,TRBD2,CASSLAGLAGGPSYEQYF,TGTGCCAGCAGCTTAGCGGGACTAGCGGGAGGCCCCTCCTACGAGCAGTACTTC
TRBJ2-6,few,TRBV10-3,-,CAISEKGISSGANVLTF,TGTGCCATCAGTGAAAAGGGGATCAGCTCTGGGGCCAACGTCCTGACTTTC
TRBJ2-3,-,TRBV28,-,CASSFPSAGSADTQYF,TGTGCCAGCAGTTTCCCCTCGGCAGGGAGCGCAGATACGCAGTATTTT
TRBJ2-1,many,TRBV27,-,CASSSLIRDNEQFF,TGTGCCAGCAGTTCCCTTATCCGGGACAATGAGCAGTTCTTC
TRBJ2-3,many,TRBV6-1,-,CASSVRSGGRGDTQYF,TGTGCCAGCAGTGTACGTTCCGGAGGGCGTGGAGATACGCAGTATTTT
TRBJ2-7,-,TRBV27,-,CASSFRQGGEQYF,TGTGCCAGCAGTTTCCGGCAGGGGGGCGAGCAGTACTTC
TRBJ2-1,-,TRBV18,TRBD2,CASSPYQAGVTYNEQFF,TGTGCCAGCTCACCTTACCAAGCGGGAGTAACCTACAATGAGCAGTTCTTC
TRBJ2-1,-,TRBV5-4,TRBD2,CANSSTKSGSYNEQFF,TGTGCCAACAGCTCCACCAAGAGCGGGAGCTACAATGAGCAGTTCTTC
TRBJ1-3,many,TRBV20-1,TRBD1,CSARDPMDRVGNTIYF,TGCAGTGCTAGAGACCCCATGGACAGGGTTGGAAACACCATATATTTT